What follows are 30 T cell receptor beta chains derived from one specimen sequenced in a study of shared clonotypes between healthy human individuals (TCRdb year 2020). Library preparation employed the immunoSEQ multiplex PCR assay. TCRdb limited this immuneACCESS table to in-frame rearrangements with V and J called. A share of clones is missing; checked studies link under half to unresolved V genes, and the rest is unexplained. Here the sample has about 1.5 million clones; 95% to 97% occur a single time. The top ten clones comprise over 1% of the sample. Material: naive CD4+ T cells sorted from blood. The meaning of the sample's cell subset or site label: CD45RA+ positively selected. The receptors come from a man aged 25-40 years in good health.

Comments on this clone: Other nucleotide sequences in the sample specify the same CDR3. This chain connects TRBV10-3 to TRBJ2-7, with TRBD1 matching 7 bases. The junction had 2 bases not matched to a gene; V was cut back by 0 bases and J by 3 bases. The germline V gene encodes CDR1 ENHRY and CDR2 SYGVKD. The CDR3 is 14 residues long. The CDR3 region has the DNA TGTGCCATCAGTGAGTCGACAGGGATCTACGAGCAGTACTTC. This sequence encodes CAISESTGIYEQYF.

The V gene is TRBV28, the J gene TRBJ2-1; 9 bases match TRBD1. V lost 3 bases, J lost 5 bases, and 8 bases stayed unmatched. The CDR3 runs 16 residues. CDR1 and CDR2 (germline): MDHEN, SYDVKM. For the CDR3, the DNA is TGTGCCAGCAGTTTTCTTTCCGGGGACAGGGACAATGAGCAGTTCTTC. It translates to CASSFLSGDRDNEQFF.

The V call is TRBV19, the J call TRBJ2-5; maybe TRBD1 (6 bases). Per the germline V gene, CDR1 is LNHDA and CDR2 is SQIVND (reference sequence). The CDR3 has 12 residues. Trimming stripped 5 bases from V and 5 bases from J, with 9 bases between. The CDR3, as DNA: TGTGCCAGTAGTGGGGGCTTGGAGACCCAGTACTTC. Translating it yields CASSGGLETQYF.

The V call is TRBV15, the J call TRBJ2-1; D not resolved. Trimming shortened V by 3 bases and J by 5 bases, and 11 bases separated the two germline ends. The CDR3 contains 14 residues. Germline V CDR1 and CDR2: LNHNV, YYDKDF (reference sequence). The CDR3 spells CATSRASFHNEQFF. The CDR3 DNA reads TGTGCCACCAGCAGGGCATCTTTCCACAATGAGCAGTTCTTC.

The J gene is TRBJ2-7, the V gene TRBV11-2, with TRBD2 identical over 8 bases. CDR1 is SGHAT, CDR2 FQNNGV, per germline. The CDR3 covers 16 residues. Germline trimming cut 6 bases from V and 3 bases from J; bases unmatched to any gene: 13. The CDR3 DNA sequence: TGTGCCAGCAGGAAACTTTATAGCGGGATTTTCTACGAGCAGTACTTC. It translates to CASRKLYSGIFYEQYF.

The CDR3 is CASGYTGNYGYTF. CDR3 nucleotides: TGTGCTAGTGGTTATACAGGGAACTATGGCTACACCTTC. The chain uses TRBV12-5 and TRBJ1-2; possible D gene TRBD1, 6 bases. Trimming pared 4 bases from V and 2 bases from J, leaving 8 bases between. Germline CDR1 and CDR2: LGHNT and FRNRAP. This CDR3 comprises 13 residues.

The V gene is TRBV29-1, the J gene TRBJ2-5; 7 bases map to TRBD1. This CDR3 has 13 residues. Germline V lookup: CDR1 SQVTM, CDR2 ANQGSEA. V gave up 6 bases and J gave up 4 bases; unmatched junction bases: 8. CDR3 amino acids: CSVLGQVRETQYF. The CDR3 coding sequence is TGCAGCGTCCTAGGACAGGTTCGAGAGACCCAGTACTTC.

This rearrangement joins TRBV7-9 to TRBJ2-1, with 11 bases that match TRBD2. This CDR3 is 18 amino acids long. Germline V gives CDR1 SEHNR, CDR2 FQNEAQ (reference sequence). J was trimmed by 2 bases and V by 5 bases; bases with no gene match: 11. CDR3 coding DNA: TGTGCCAGCAGCGCACTAGCGGGAGCCACCCTAACCTACAATGAGCAGTTCTTC. Its translation is CASSALAGATLTYNEQFF.

This rearrangement joins TRBV10-2 to TRBJ2-3; D ambiguous. The CDR3 has 13 residues. V was clipped by 8 bases and J by 2 bases, with 11 bases between them. In germline, CDR1 is WSHSY, CDR2 SAAADI. This CDR3 reads CASLADFTDTQYF. CDR3 nucleotide sequence: TGCGCCAGCCTGGCGGATTTCACAGATACGCAGTATTTT.

V usage is TRBV10-3 and J usage is TRBJ2-7; TRBD2 matches 12 bases. The V and J ends lost 5 bases and 0 bases, in that order; junction bases with no gene match: 5. CDR1 and CDR2 from the germline V gene are ENHRY and SYGVKD. The CDR3 length is 16 residues. In DNA, the CDR3 is TGTGCCATCAGTTTCCGACTAGCGGGGGACTCCTACGAGCAGTACTTC. Amino acids: CAISFRLAGDSYEQYF.

This clone was seen once. The chain employs TRBV25-1 and TRBJ1-5; 9 bases are shared with TRBD1. The trim removed 8 bases at V and 7 bases at J, leaving 6 bases unmatched. The CDR3 is 13 residues long. Germline assignment: CDR1 MGHDK and CDR2 SYGVNS. The CDR3 loop is CASAQGAGQPQHF. DNA for the CDR3: TGTGCCAGCGCACAGGGGGCAGGACAGCCCCAGCATTTT.

The V and J genes are TRBV11-2 and TRBJ1-1; D is perhaps TRBD1 (6 bases). This CDR3 comprises 16 residues. Between the trimmed V and J ends, which lost 5 bases and 1 base, there was a span of 17 bases. Germline V lookup: CDR1 SGHAT, CDR2 FQNNGV. CDR3 sequence reads: CASSPRQGMGNTEAFF. DNA of the CDR3: TGTGCCAGCAGCCCTAGGCAGGGGATGGGGAACACTGAAGCTTTCTTT.

This chain connects TRBV19 to TRBJ2-2; 7 bases match TRBD2. V gave up 7 bases and J gave up 2 bases; unmatched junction bases: 10. CDR1 LNHDA and CDR2 SQIVND come from the germline V gene (reference sequence). The CDR3 consists of 16 residues. In DNA, the CDR3 is TGTGCCAGTACCCAAGGGTCTAGCGGTAACACCGGGGAGCTGTTTTTT. This encodes CASTQGSSGNTGELFF.

This clone was recorded only once. J is TRBJ2-3 and V is TRBV10-2; 8 bases agree with TRBD2. The CDR3 sequence is 16 residues long. Trimming took 0 bases from V and 4 from J; bases not matched to a gene: 6. Germline values: CDR1 WSHSY, CDR2 SAAADI. The CDR3 bases are TGCGCCAGCAGTGAGTCGATTAGCGGGACTCCAGATACGCAGTATTTT. Its protein product is CASSESISGTPDTQYF.

As concerns this clone: The sample holds other DNA sequences that translate to the same CDR3. The rearrangement links TRBV30 to TRBJ1-1; D is possibly TRBD1 (6 bases). V dropped 3 bases and J dropped 3 bases, with 11 bases sitting between them. CDR3 length: 13 residues. The germline gives CDR1 GTSNPN, CDR2 SVGIG (reference sequence). CDR3 nucleotides: TGTGCCTGGAGCGTTAGGGGGGACACTGAAGCTTTCTTT. As protein: CAWSVRGDTEAFF.

The chain has TRBV25-1 and TRBJ2-1; D uncertain. CDR3 size: 11 residues. V was pared by 6 bases and J by 4 bases, with 4 bases between. Germline-derived CDR1 and CDR2 are MGHDK and SYGVNS. CDR3 residues: CASSLYNEQFF. CDR3 sequence (DNA): TGTGCCAGCAGCCTGTACAATGAGCAGTTCTTC.

This clone showed up just once. This chain links TRBV14 with TRBJ2-1; 11 bases fit TRBD2. The CDR3 totals 17 residues. Unmatched junction bases numbered 7, after V lost 0 bases and J lost 6 bases. Germline CDR1 SGHDN, CDR2 FVKESK. The CDR3 here is CASSQDIAGGPGNEQFF. The CDR3 bases are TGTGCCAGCAGCCAAGATATAGCGGGAGGGCCCGGCAATGAGCAGTTCTTC.

The chain recombines TRBV28 with TRBJ2-5, with D tentatively TRBD1 (7 bases). Germline V CDR1 and CDR2: MDHEN, SYDVKM. Deletions cut 2 bases from V and 3 bases from J, with 16 bases between. The CDR3 consists of 16 residues. CDR3 DNA: TGTGCCAGCAGTTTAAGGGGGGTGGGACAGAAAGAGACCCAGTACTTC. As protein: CASSLRGVGQKETQYF.

This clone has just one count. CDR3 DNA: TGTGCCAGCAGCCCAGGACAGGTCGGAGAGACCCAGTACTTC. Encoded protein: CASSPGQVGETQYF. The chain uses TRBV14 and TRBJ2-5; 7 bases match TRBD1. This CDR3 has 14 amino acids. With V trimmed by 4 bases and J by 4 bases, 6 bases remained unmatched. Per germline, CDR1 SGHDN and CDR2 FVKESK.

The V gene is TRBV10-1, the J gene TRBJ2-5; 7 bases line up with TRBD1. There are 15 residues in the CDR3. Germline trimming cut 0 bases from V and 5 bases from J; bases unmatched to any gene: 6. Germline CDR1 WNHNN, CDR2 SYGVQD (reference sequence). The CDR3 region has the DNA TGCGCCAGCAGTGAGTCGCAAGGGGGCCGGGAGACCCAGTACTTC. Protein: CASSESQGGRETQYF.

The V and J genes are TRBV6-5 and TRBJ2-1; 9 positions match TRBD2. V was pared by 5 bases and J by 3 bases, with 2 bases of the junction left unmatched. The CDR3 is 14 residues long. CDR1 is MNHEY and CDR2 is SVGAGI in the germline V gene. The CDR3 loop is CASSRTSVYNEQFF. DNA of the CDR3: TGTGCCAGCAGTCGGACTAGCGTCTACAATGAGCAGTTCTTC.

The chain combines TRBV28 with TRBJ2-7, with D perhaps matching TRBD2 (6 bases). Germline CDR1 MDHEN, CDR2 SYDVKM. The V gene lost 5 bases and the J gene lost 3 bases, with 17 bases spanning the gap. The CDR3 runs 15 residues. In nucleotides, the CDR3 is TGTGCCAGCAGTCCCGCGGGGAGACACGACTACGAGCAGTACTTC. Encoded protein: CASSPAGRHDYEQYF.

The J gene is TRBJ2-2, the V gene TRBV5-6; D possibly corresponds to TRBD2 (5 bases). V shed 0 bases and J shed 6 bases, with 15 bases lying between them. CDR1 and CDR2 (germline): SGHDT, YYEEEE. The CDR3 is 16 amino acids. As DNA, the CDR3 is TGTGCCAGCAGCTTGGGAGGAGAGGGTATATCCGGGGAGCTGTTTTTT. It encodes CASSLGGEGISGELFF.

This clone showed up just once. The CDR3 sequence is CASSQDEGQYYFTEAFF. In DNA form, the CDR3 reads TGCGCCAGCAGCCAAGACGAGGGACAGTATTACTTCACTGAAGCTTTCTTT. This chain connects TRBV4-1 to TRBJ1-1; 7 bases agree with TRBD1. Per the germline V gene, CDR1 is MGHRA and CDR2 is YSYEKL. With 0 bases clipped from V and 4 bases from J, the junction kept 11 bases outside the gene matches. The CDR3 sequence is 17 residues long.

The count of this clone is one. The rearrangement links TRBV15 to TRBJ2-3; D is perhaps TRBD2 (6 bases). CDR1 and CDR2 from the germline V gene are LNHNV and YYDKDF (reference sequence). This CDR3 contains 20 residues. V was clipped by 0 bases and J by 2 bases, with 24 bases between them. The CDR3 sequence: CATSRDRPTSGRGNTDTQYF. The DNA of the CDR3 is TGTGCCACCAGCAGAGACCGTCCCACGTCGGGGCGGGGTAACACAGATACGCAGTATTTT.

In DNA form, the CDR3 reads TGCGCCAGCAGCTTGGGGTCAGACAGGACCCACGAGCAGTACTTC. Its translation: CASSLGSDRTHEQYF. This chain joins TRBV5-1 and TRBJ2-7; D might be TRBD1 (6 bases). CDR1 is SGHRS and CDR2 is YFSETQ in the germline V gene. The ends were cut back, 0 bases at V and 5 bases at J, with 15 bases in the middle. This CDR3 contains 15 residues.

The gene calls are TRBV11-2 and TRBJ2-3; 9 bases line up with TRBD1. V shed 6 bases, J shed 6 bases, and the junction held 10 bases outside the gene matches. The CDR3 is 15 residues long. Germline V CDR1 and CDR2: SGHAT, FQNNGV. The CDR3 loop reads CASSPGTGYMDTQYF. The DNA of the CDR3 is TGTGCCAGCAGTCCGGGGACAGGGTATATGGATACGCAGTATTTT.

This clone was seen a few times. CDR3 sequence (DNA): TGTGCCAGCAGCTTGGAGGGTAGCAATCAGCCCCAGCATTTT. Amino acid sequence: CASSLEGSNQPQHF. V usage is TRBV5-6 and J usage is TRBJ1-5; no definite D call. Per the germline V gene, CDR1 is SGHDT and CDR2 is YYEEEE. The CDR3 is made up of 14 amino acids. V was shortened by 0 bases and J by 0 bases, with 4 bases between the two germline ends.

V gene TRBV30 combines with J gene TRBJ2-7; the D gene is possibly TRBD1 (5 bases). CDR3 length: 13 residues. The V end lost 6 bases, the J end lost 6 bases, and 18 bases lay between the germline ends. Germline CDR1 and CDR2: GTSNPN and SVGIG (reference sequence). CDR3 in amino acids: CACIHYTGSEQYF. CDR3 nucleotides: TGTGCCTGTATCCACTACACAGGTTCCGAGCAGTACTTC.

V is TRBV5-4 and J is TRBJ2-7, with 7 bases lining up with TRBD1. The CDR3 consists of 15 residues. CDR1 and CDR2 from the germline V gene are SGHNT and YYREEE (reference sequence). With V trimmed by 4 bases and J by 0 bases, 7 bases remained unmatched. The CDR3 nucleotides read TGTGCCAGCAGCATTGGACAGGCGAACTCCTACGAGCAGTACTTC. Residues: CASSIGQANSYEQYF.